Listed below are T cell receptor beta chains from one sample, sequenced in a study of CD8+ T cells in alopecia areata. Produced via immunoSEQ multiplex PCR; TCRdb's table is partial and in-frame only. The table lists 150,000 to 200,000 clones, roughly 70% of them singletons. The material sequenced was CD8+ T cells sorted from blood, taken at week 0. Every receptor here comes from a human donor with alopecia areata. Each CDR3 is given with its conserved first and last residue. A D gene is named only where the DNA matches it firmly. A clone size is listed for some rows: how often the clone was seen (once, few, many), or a class if it is expanded.

TRBV12-5	TRBD1	.	TRBJ2-7	CASASDRGRYEQYF	TGTGCTAGTGCCTCGGACAGGGGTCGGTACGAGCAGTACTTC
TRBV11-2	TRBD1	.	TRBJ2-7	CASSLEYRGRREQYF	TGTGCCAGCAGCTTAGAATACAGGGGGCGGCGGGAGCAGTACTTC
TRBV30	TRBD1	.	TRBJ1-6	CASCPPTGRRNSPLHF	TGTGCCTCCTGTCCCCCGACAGGGAGGAGAAATTCACCCCTCCACTTT
TRBV12-5	.	.	TRBJ1-5	CASGDMGNQPQHF	TGTGCTAGTGGGGACATGGGCAATCAGCCCCAGCATTTT
TRBV7-9	.	.	TRBJ1-1	CASSSTVGGTEAFF	TGTGCCAGCAGCTCAACAGTAGGTGGAACTGAAGCTTTCTTT
TRBV13	.	.	TRBJ1-1	CASSHPLVHTEAFF	TGTGCCAGCAGCCACCCCCTTGTTCACACTGAAGCTTTCTTT
TRBV13	TRBD1	.	TRBJ2-7	CASSRGQGDSYEQYF	TGTGCCAGCAGCAGGGGACAGGGGGACTCCTACGAGCAGTACTTC
TRBV25-1	.	.	TRBJ1-1	CASSGVGTEAFF	TGTGCCAGCAGTGGGGTGGGGACTGAAGCTTTCTTT
TRBV15	TRBD2	few	TRBJ2-2	CATSRDRLAVTGELFF	TGTGCCACCAGCAGAGATCGACTAGCGGTCACCGGGGAGCTGTTTTTT
TRBV7-2	.	.	TRBJ2-2	CASSLLYTGELFF	TGTGCCAGCAGCCTCTTATATACCGGGGAGCTGTTTTTT
TRBV29-1	.	.	TRBJ2-1	CSVDLGMSYNEQFF	TGCAGCGTTGATTTGGGTATGTCCTACAATGAGCAGTTCTTC
TRBV29-1	TRBD2	.	TRBJ2-3	CSVAGTGRSDTQYF	TGCAGCGTCGCCGGGACCGGGAGGTCAGATACGCAGTATTTT
TRBV7-9	.	.	TRBJ2-7	CASSLAEGEKFYEQYF	TGTGCCAGCAGCTTAGCGGAAGGGGAAAAATTCTACGAGCAGTACTTC
TRBV10-3	.	.	TRBJ2-2	CAISEGLGIGGELFF	TGTGCCATCAGTGAAGGTTTGGGGATCGGCGGGGAGCTGTTTTTT
TRBV13	.	.	TRBJ2-3	CASSLDNGGGTDTQYF	TGTGCCAGCAGCTTAGACAATGGCGGGGGCACAGATACGCAGTATTTT
TRBV10-3	.	.	TRBJ1-2	CAISDMDNPNYGYTF	TGTGCCATCAGTGATATGGACAATCCTAACTATGGCTACACCTTC
TRBV5-6	.	.	TRBJ2-5	CASSLTRGTQYF	TGTGCCAGCAGCTTAACCAGGGGGACCCAGTACTTC